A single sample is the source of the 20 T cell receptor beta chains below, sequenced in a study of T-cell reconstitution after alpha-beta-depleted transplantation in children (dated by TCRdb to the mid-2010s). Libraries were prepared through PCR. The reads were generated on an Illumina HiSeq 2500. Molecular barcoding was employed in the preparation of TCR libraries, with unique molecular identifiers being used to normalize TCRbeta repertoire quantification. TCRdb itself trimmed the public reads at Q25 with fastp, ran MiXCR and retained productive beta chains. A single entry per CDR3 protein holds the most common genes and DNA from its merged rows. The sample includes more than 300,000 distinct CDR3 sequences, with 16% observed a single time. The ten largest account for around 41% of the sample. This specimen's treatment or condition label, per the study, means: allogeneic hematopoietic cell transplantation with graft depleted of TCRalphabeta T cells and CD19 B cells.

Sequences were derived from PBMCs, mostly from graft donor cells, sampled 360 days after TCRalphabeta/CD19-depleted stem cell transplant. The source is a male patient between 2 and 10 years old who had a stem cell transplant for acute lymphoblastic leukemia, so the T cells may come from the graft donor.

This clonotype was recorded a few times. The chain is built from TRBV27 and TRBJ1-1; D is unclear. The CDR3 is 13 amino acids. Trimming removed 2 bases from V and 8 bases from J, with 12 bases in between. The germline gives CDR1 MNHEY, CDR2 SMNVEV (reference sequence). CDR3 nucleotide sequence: TGTGCCAGCAGTTTAGCCGGGCCAGCAGAAGCTTTCTTT. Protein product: CASSLAGPAEAFF.

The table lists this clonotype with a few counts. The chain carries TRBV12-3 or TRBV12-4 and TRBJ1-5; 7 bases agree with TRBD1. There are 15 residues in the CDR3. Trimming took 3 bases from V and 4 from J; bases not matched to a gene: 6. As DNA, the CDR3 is TGTGCCAGCAGTTTCGACGGGACAGTTAATCAGCCCCAGCATTTT. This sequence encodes CASSFDGTVNQPQHF.

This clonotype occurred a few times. Written as DNA, the CDR3 is TGTGCCAGCACTGACGGGTTGAATGAGCAGTTCTTC. It encodes CASTDGLNEQFF. The J gene is TRBJ2-1, the V gene TRBV9; unclear D gene. The V and J ends lost 6 bases and 7 bases respectively, with 11 bases between them. CDR3 size: 12 residues. CDR1 and CDR2 from the germline V gene are SGDLS and YYNGEE.

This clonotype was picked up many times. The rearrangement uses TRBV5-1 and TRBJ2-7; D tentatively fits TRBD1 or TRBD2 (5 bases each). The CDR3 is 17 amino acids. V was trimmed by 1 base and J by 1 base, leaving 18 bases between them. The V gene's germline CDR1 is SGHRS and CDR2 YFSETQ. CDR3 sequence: CASSLSPGAPLSYEQYF. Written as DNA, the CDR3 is TGCGCCAGCAGCTTGAGCCCCGGGGCTCCCTTATCCTACGAGCAGTACTTC.

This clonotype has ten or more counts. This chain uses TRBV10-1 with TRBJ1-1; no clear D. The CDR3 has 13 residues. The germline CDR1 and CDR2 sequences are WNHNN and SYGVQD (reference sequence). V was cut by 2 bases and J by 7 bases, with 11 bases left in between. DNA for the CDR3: TGCGCCAGCAGTGAGAGGTTTAGGCTTGAAGCTTTCTTT. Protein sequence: CASSERFRLEAFF.

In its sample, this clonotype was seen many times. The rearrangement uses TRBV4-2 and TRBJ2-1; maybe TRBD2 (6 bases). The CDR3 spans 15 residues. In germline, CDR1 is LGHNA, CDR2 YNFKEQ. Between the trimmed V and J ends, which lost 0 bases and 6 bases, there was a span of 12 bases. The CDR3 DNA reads TGTGCCAGCAGCCAAGATCACACTAGCTTCAATGAGCAGTTCTTC. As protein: CASSQDHTSFNEQFF.

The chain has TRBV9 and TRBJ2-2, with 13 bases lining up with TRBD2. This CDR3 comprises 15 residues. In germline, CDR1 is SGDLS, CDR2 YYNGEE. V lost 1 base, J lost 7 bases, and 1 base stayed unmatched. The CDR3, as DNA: TGTGCCAGCAGCGTAACTAGCGGGAGGGACGGGGAGCTGTTTTTT. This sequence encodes CASSVTSGRDGELFF.

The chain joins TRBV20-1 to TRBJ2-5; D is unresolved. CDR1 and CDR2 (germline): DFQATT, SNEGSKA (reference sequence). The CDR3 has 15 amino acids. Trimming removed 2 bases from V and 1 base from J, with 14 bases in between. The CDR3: CSARSSAHPQETQYF. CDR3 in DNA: TGCAGTGCTAGATCGTCGGCCCACCCCCAAGAGACCCAGTACTTC.

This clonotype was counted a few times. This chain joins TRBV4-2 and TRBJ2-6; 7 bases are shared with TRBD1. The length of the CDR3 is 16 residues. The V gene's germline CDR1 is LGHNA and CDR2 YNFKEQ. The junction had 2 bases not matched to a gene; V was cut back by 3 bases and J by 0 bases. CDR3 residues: CASSQNRGSGANVLTF. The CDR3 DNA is TGTGCCAGCAGCCAGAACAGGGGCTCTGGGGCCAACGTCCTGACTTTC.

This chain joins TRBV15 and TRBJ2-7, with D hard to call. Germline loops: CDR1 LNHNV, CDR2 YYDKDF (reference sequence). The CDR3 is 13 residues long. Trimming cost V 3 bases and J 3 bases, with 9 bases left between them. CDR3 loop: CATSRDHNYEQYF. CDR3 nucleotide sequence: TGTGCCACCAGCAGGGACCACAACTACGAGCAGTACTTC.

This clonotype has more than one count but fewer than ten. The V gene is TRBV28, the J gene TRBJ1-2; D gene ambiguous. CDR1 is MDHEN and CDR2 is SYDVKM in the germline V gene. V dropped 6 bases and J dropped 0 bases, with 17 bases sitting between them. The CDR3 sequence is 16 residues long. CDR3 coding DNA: TGTGCCAGCAGCCCTCCTTGGCAGATAGCTAACTATGGCTACACCTTC. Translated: CASSPPWQIANYGYTF.

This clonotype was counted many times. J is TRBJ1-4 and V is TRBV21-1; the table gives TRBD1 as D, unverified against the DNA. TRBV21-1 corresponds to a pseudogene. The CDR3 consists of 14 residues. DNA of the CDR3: TGTGCCAGCAGCAAAGACAGGGAGGATGAAAAACTGTTTTTT. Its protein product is CASSKDREDEKLFF.

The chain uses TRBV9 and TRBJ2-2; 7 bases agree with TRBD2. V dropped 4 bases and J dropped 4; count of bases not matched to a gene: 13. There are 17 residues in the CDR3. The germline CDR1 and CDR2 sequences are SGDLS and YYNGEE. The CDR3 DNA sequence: TGTGCCAGCAGCCACGGGGCGGGAGCCCTTGGCACCGGGGAGCTGTTTTTT. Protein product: CASSHGAGALGTGELFF.

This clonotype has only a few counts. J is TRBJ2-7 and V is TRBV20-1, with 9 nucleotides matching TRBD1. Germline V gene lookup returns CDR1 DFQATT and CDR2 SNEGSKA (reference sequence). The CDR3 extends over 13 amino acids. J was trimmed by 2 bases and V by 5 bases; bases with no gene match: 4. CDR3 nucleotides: TGCAGTGCTCGGACAGGGGCGGCCTACGAGCAGTACTTC. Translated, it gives CSARTGAAYEQYF.

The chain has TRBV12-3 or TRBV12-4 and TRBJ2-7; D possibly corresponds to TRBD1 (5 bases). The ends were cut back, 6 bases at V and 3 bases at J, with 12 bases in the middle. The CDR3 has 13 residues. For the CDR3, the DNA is TGTGCCAGCAGCCAGATCAGGGTCTACGAGCAGTACTTC. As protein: CASSQIRVYEQYF.

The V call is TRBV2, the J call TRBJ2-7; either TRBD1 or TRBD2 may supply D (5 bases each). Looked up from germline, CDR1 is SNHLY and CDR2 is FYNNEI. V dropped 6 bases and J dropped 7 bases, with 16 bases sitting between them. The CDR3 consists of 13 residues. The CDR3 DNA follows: TGTGCCAGCAGCGCTGGGGGATGGGGAGAGCAGTACTTC. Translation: CASSAGGWGEQYF.

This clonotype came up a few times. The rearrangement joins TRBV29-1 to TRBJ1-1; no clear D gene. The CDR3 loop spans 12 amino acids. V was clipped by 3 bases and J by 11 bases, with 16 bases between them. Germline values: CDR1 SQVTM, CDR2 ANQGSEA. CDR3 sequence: CSVEVGVEGAFF. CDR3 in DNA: TGCAGCGTTGAGGTGGGCGTGGAAGGCGCTTTCTTT.

CDR3 in amino acids: CASSQDIPGGHEQYF. The CDR3 DNA reads as TGCGCCAGCAGCCAAGATATCCCGGGGGGCCACGAGCAGTACTTC. V usage is TRBV4-3 and J usage is TRBJ2-7, with D possibly matching TRBD2 (7 bases). V lost 0 bases and J 5 bases, leaving 14 bases between the germline ends. The CDR3 contains 15 residues. CDR1 and CDR2 (germline): LGHNA, YSLEER.

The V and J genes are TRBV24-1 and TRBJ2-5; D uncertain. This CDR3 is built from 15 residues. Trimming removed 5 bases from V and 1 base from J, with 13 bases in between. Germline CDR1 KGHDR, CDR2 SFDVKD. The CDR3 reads CATSAPVGLQETQYF. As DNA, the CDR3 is TGTGCCACCAGTGCTCCCGTGGGCCTCCAAGAGACCCAGTACTTC.

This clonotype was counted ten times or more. CDR3 DNA sequence: TGTGCCAGCACACACGCGGCCGAGACCCAGTACTTC. This codes for CASTHAAETQYF. This chain connects TRBV12-3 or TRBV12-4 to TRBJ2-5; no clear D gene. V lost 7 bases and J lost 5, with 11 bases in between. This CDR3 has 12 amino acids.